The clone carrying this T cell receptor beta chain was seen a few times. Its specificity is not known. The CDR3 consists of 15 residues. V lost 1 base and J lost 4; bases outside the gene matches: 8. The germline V gene encodes CDR1 DFQATT and CDR2 SNEGSKA (reference sequence). The source of the sample is a study of metastatic and nonmetastatic thyroid tumors. Overall study context: A comparison of repertoires was made across blood and tumor or nodule tissue from malignant and benign thyroid patients.

Authors' analysis steps: Across clinicopathological groups, CDR3 differences served as the basis for building a distant-metastasis classifier for papillary thyroid cancer. TCRdb re-called clones via MiXCR from the PCR reads. These V and J calls originate from TCRdb's pipeline instead of the authors' own analysis. The table lists around 10,000 clones, about a third of them singletons. Treatment of any kind had been given to no patient before thyroid surgery. Study-wide points: Reports indicated that malignant thyroid tumors showed significantly higher TCR beta diversity than benign nodules did, in blood and tumor.

The TCR originated in a female donor with papillary thyroid cancer or a benign thyroid nodule (not recorded which). Some clones in this sample may be carry-over from other donors' samples. The chain couples TRBV20-1 to TRBJ2-7; 9 positions agree with TRBD1. Sequencing used adjacent normal tissue. Written as DNA, the CDR3 is TGCAGTGCTAGAGGGGAACAGGGGGCATGGTACGAGCAGTACTTC. Translating gives CSARGEQGAWYEQYF.